These 3 T cell receptor beta chains originate from one sample sequenced in a study of blood T cell repertoires in COVID-19. Clones were sequenced by immunoSEQ multiplex PCR, and TCRdb holds only the in-frame ones, with some missing. The sample contains roughly 500,000 clones, roughly 89% of which appear only once. The sequencing input was peripheral blood. Receptors were obtained from a man aged 18 to 29 with COVID-19, enrolled during active disease.

The chain carries TRBV6-5 and TRBJ2-7; 11 nucleotides line up with TRBD1. CDR3 length: 14 amino acids. The V gene's germline CDR1 is MNHEY and CDR2 SVGAGI. V lost 7 bases and J lost 5; bases outside the gene matches: 7. The CDR3 sequence is CASTYGTGGDEQYF. DNA for the CDR3: TGTGCCAGCACCTACGGGACAGGGGGAGACGAGCAGTACTTC.

The V and J genes are TRBV5-1 and TRBJ2-1; possible D gene TRBD2, 6 bases. This CDR3 region has 15 residues. Looked up from germline, CDR1 is SGHRS and CDR2 is YFSETQ. V was trimmed by 4 bases and J by 4 bases, leaving 15 bases between them. The CDR3 is CASSPVGAGYNEQFF. The CDR3 bases are TGCGCCAGCAGCCCGGTCGGGGCGGGATACAATGAGCAGTTCTTC. Complete variable domain (other parts from reference TRBV5-1 and TRBJ2-1): KAGVTQTPRYLIKTRGQQVTLSCSPISGHRSVSWYQQTPGQGLQFLFEYFSETQRNKGNFPGRFSGRQFSNSRSEMNVSTLELGDSALYLCASSPVGAGYNEQFFGPGTRLTVL.

The V call is TRBV5-4, the J call TRBJ2-2; the D is unclear. The CDR3 spans 13 residues. Germline CDR1 SGHNT, CDR2 YYREEE (reference sequence). V was trimmed by 1 base and J by 6 bases, leaving 7 bases between them. This CDR3 reads CASSLFLAGELFF. CDR3 sequence (DNA): TGTGCCAGCAGCTTGTTCCTCGCCGGGGAGCTGTTTTTT.